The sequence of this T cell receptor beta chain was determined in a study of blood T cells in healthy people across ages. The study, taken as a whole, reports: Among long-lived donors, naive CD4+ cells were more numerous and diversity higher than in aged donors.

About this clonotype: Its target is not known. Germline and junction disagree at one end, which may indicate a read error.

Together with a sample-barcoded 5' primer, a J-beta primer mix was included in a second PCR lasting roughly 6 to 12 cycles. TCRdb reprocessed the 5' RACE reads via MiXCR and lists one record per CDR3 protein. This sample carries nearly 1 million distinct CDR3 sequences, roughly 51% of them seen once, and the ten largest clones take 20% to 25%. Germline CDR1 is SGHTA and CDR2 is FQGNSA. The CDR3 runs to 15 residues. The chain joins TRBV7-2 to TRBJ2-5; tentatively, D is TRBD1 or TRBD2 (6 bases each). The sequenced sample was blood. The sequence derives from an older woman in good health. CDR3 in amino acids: CVSSLGGWGFGTQYF. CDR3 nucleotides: TGTGTCAGCAGCTTAGGGGGGTGGGGCTTCGGGACCCAGTACTTC.